This T cell receptor beta chain was captured by sequencing in a study of blood T cells in healthy people across ages (dated by TCRdb to about 2015). With regard to the full study: Template switching captured roughly one uniquely barcoded TCR beta cDNA molecule per two T cells in model experiments. For two donors (one aged 18 to 29 and one aged 80 or older), the study analyzed two additional independent replicas of 1 million unique cDNA reads from the same blood draw. The study measured age-related changes in TCR beta repertoire diversity using deep sequencing normalized with unique cDNA molecular identifiers. To avoid experimental bias, donors of different ages were spread randomly across the sequencing lanes. Four age groups were formed from the donors: young (average approximately 15 years), middle-aged (approximately 39), aged (around 68) and long-lived (about 80).

General findings and caveats noted by the study authors: Compared with the aged group, the long-lived group had more naive CD4+ T cells, fewer expanded clones and increased TCR diversity, a pattern suggesting age selection. A strong correlation was found between observed TCR beta diversity and the percentage of naive T cells measured by flow cytometry. Estimates of total diversity from one million sequenced T cells were regarded as lower bounds and underestimates. Donor CMV infection status was unknown, potentially confounding age-related changes in expanded clonotypes. Because profiling used bulk unsorted PBMCs, naive and antigen-experienced compartments could not be compared conclusively. As age increased, observed TCR beta diversity per million T cells dropped in a roughly linear way, and a significant reduction was already evident by age 40.

Donors were roughly 40 systemically healthy Caucasian individuals from Russia aged about 6 to 100 years. Approximately 9.3 milliliters of peripheral blood were drawn from each donor into EDTA-treated Vacutainer tubes. Ficoll-Paque density-gradient centrifugation was used to isolate PBMCs, with at least 7 million obtained per sample. Trizol reagent was used to extract total RNA from PBMCs, with at least 5.5 micrograms per sample. Naive CD45RAhigh/CD27high T cell percentages were measured by flow cytometry on a PBMC aliquot from every donor. The method was 5' RACE. The sequencer was an Illumina HiSeq 2500. The second PCR ran for roughly 6 to 11 cycles and used a J-beta primer mix along with a sample-barcoded 5' primer. A template-switch 5' adaptor carrying 12 random nucleotides introduced a unique molecular identifier onto each TCR beta cDNA molecule. Each sample yielded at least 2.5 million CDR3-containing paired-end reads. First-strand cDNA synthesis was performed from all RNA using the Mint cDNA synthesis kit, with priming by a TRBC-specific oligonucleotide. Following uracil-DNA glycosylase treatment, a first 18-cycle PCR with universal primers M1SS and BC2_uni_R was performed on all cDNA. The authors' analysis ran thus. For normalization, 1 million high-quality reads were randomly selected from each sample, with every read carrying a distinct molecular identifier. Reads sharing molecular identifiers were discarded rather than binned into consensus sequences. MiTCR, run with a Q25 quality threshold and the strictest error-elimination algorithm, handled CDR3 identification, clonotype clustering and error correction. A nonparametric unseen species model with Euler transformation was used to estimate a lower bound on total TCR beta diversity. Clones were called with MiXCR by TCRdb after fastp trimmed the public reads at Q25, and only in-frame beta chains were retained. Every CDR3 protein is listed once, alongside the most common genes and DNA of its rows. TCRdb's processing, not the authors', yielded these V and J calls. For this sample the table gives hundreds of thousands of distinct CDR3 sequences, of which 25% to 30% were detected only once. The top ten clones comprise about 18% of the sample.

This clonotype was recorded many times. No antigen is known for it. Base quality data are lacking; no much larger clone is found one base away. Sequenced input: blood. The clonotype was recovered from a woman of 80 years or more in good health.

Here the CDR3 is given as CSARKQDSGEQYF. The nucleotide sequence reads TGCAGCGCCCGCAAGCAGGATTCCGGAGAGCAGTACTTC. The chain was built from TRBV29-1 and TRBJ2-7, with no D gene named confidently. The germline V gene yields SQVTM for CDR1 and ANQGSEA for CDR2. The CDR3 holds 13 amino acids from the cysteine to the phenylalanine. Only the CDR3 region is kept as DNA, spanning 39 bases read in frame from base 1. V and J are truncated by 7 bases and 7 bases respectively, leaving an intervening sequence of 20 bases.